This TCR beta chain was identified during a study of blood T cell repertoires in COVID-19. In the study overall: The analysed material was cDNA or gDNA that came from T cells, B-cell-depleted T cells, or PBMCs.

Membership in each cohort depended on participant-reported clinical history. Symptom resolution, clearance, or two negative PCRs marked the recovered donors of Cohort 3. Assay: immunoSEQ multiplex PCR; the TCRdb copy retains only in-frame clones and omits some. The table has roughly 190,000 clones, roughly 82% seen once. Material for sequencing was PBMCs or T cells enriched from blood (not recorded which). The source of this sequence is a man in his forties who had recovered from COVID-19.

The CDR3 DNA is TGTGCCAGCAGCGTAGCTACACAGGGAGCGGCGCATGGCTACACCTTC. Its protein product is CASSVATQGAAHGYTF. V usage is TRBV9 and J usage is TRBJ1-2, with D tentatively TRBD1 (6 bases). V was cut by 0 bases and J by 6 bases, with 18 bases left in between. Germline V lookup: CDR1 SGDLS, CDR2 YYNGEE. CDR3 length: 16 residues. Full variable domain (rest looked up from reference TRBV9 and TRBJ1-2): DSGVTQTPKHLITATGQRVTLRCSPRSGDLSVYWYQQSLDQGLQFLIQYYNGEERAKGNILERFSAQQFPDLHSELNLSSLELGDSALYFCASSVATQGAAHGYTFGSGTRLTVV.